The 17 T cell receptor beta chains in this list originate from one sample, sequenced in a study of blood T cell repertoires in COVID-19. TCRdb keeps only in-frame clones here, not all; method: immunoSEQ multiplex PCR. This sample has some 23,000 clones, with 65% to 90% found just once. Sample: peripheral blood. Receptors originate from a woman older than 75 with acute or convalescent COVID-19.

V gene TRBV12-3 or TRBV12-4 combines with J gene TRBJ1-2; 7 positions match TRBD1. V lost 5 bases, J lost 7 bases, and 7 bases stayed unmatched. This CDR3 contains 13 residues. CDR3 in DNA: TGTGCCAGCAGTCTCGGACAGGCCAGTGGCTACACCTTC. Its protein is CASSLGQASGYTF.

V is TRBV18 and J is TRBJ2-1; TRBD1 agrees at 7 bases. With 1 base clipped from V and 6 bases from J, the junction kept 9 bases outside the gene matches. The CDR3 has 16 residues. Germline V gene sequence: CDR1 KGHSH, CDR2 LQKENI. CDR3 sequence: CASSPLSSGQINEQFF. The DNA for the CDR3 is TGTGCCAGCTCACCACTCTCATCGGGACAGATCAATGAGCAGTTCTTC. The whole variable domain, filled in from reference TRBV18 and TRBJ2-1, reads NAGVMQNPRHLVRRRGQEARLRCSPMKGHSHVYWYRQLPEEGLKFMVYLQKENIIDESGMPKERFSAEFPKEGPSILRIQQVVRGDSAAYFCASSPLSSGQINEQFFGPGTRLTVL.

V and J are TRBV2 and TRBJ1-4; maybe TRBD1 (5 bases). Trimming left V 4 bases short and J 10 bases short, with 19 bases between. This CDR3 is 15 amino acids long. From germline, CDR1 is SNHLY and CDR2 FYNNEI. The chain's CDR3 is CASSVLGGMGGKLFF. The DNA for the CDR3 is TGTGCCAGCAGTGTCCTGGGGGGGATGGGAGGAAAACTGTTTTTT.

The genes are TRBV6-2 or TRBV6-3 and TRBJ2-1; TRBD2 aligns across 10 bases. Germline trimming cut 0 bases from V and 7 bases from J; bases unmatched to any gene: 3. This CDR3 is 15 amino acids long. Per the germline V gene, CDR1 is MNHEY and CDR2 is SVGEGT. DNA of the CDR3: TGTGCCAGCAGTTACTCTATTAGCGGGAGGAATGAGCAGTTCTTC. Its translation is CASSYSISGRNEQFF.

The chain links TRBV6-5 to TRBJ2-2, with D possibly being TRBD1 (6 bases). V was cut by 5 bases and J by 4 bases, with 14 bases left in between. The length of the CDR3 is 15 residues. Germline V gene sequence: CDR1 MNHEY, CDR2 SVGAGI. DNA of the CDR3: TGTGCCAGCAGTACATTACAGGGATCCACCGGGGAGCTGTTTTTT. This sequence encodes CASSTLQGSTGELFF.

The chain combines TRBV30 with TRBJ1-2; no firm D call. The CDR3 has 12 residues. The germline V gene encodes CDR1 GTSNPN and CDR2 SVGIG (reference sequence). V lost 1 base, J lost 10 bases, and 13 bases lay in between. CDR3 in amino acids: CAWSERNQDYTF. Here the CDR3 DNA reads TGTGCCTGGAGTGAGCGGAATCAGGACTACACCTTC.

The rearrangement links TRBV11-2 to TRBJ1-1; TRBD1 aligns across 8 bases. Trimming cost V 5 bases and J 5 bases; bases outside gene matches: 7. The CDR3 spans 14 residues. Looked up from germline, CDR1 is SGHAT and CDR2 is FQNNGV. The CDR3 spells CASSLSTGGTEAFF. The CDR3 DNA is TGTGCCAGCAGCCTATCAACAGGGGGGACTGAAGCTTTCTTT. Based on the CDR3 plus reference TRBV11-2 and TRBJ1-1, the full variable domain is EAGVAQSPRYKIIEKRQSVAFWCNPISGHATLYWYQQILGQGPKLLIQFQNNGVVDDSQLPKDRFSAERLKGVDSTLKIQPAKLEDSAVYLCASSLSTGGTEAFFGQGTRLTVV.

This chain's CDR3 is CSVPRQGGFETQYF. The CDR3 bases are TGCAGCGTTCCCCGGCAGGGAGGATTCGAGACCCAGTACTTC. V gene TRBV29-1 combines with J gene TRBJ2-5; tentatively, D is TRBD2 (6 bases). The CDR3 consists of 14 residues. Germline CDR1 SQVTM, CDR2 ANQGSEA. Trimming cost V 5 bases and J 5 bases, with 18 bases left between them.

A word on this clone: The junction shows a germline mismatch at one end, possibly a read error. The chain couples TRBV5-1 to TRBJ1-1; tentative D call: TRBD1 (6 bases). The CDR3 covers 15 residues. In germline, CDR1 is SGHRS, CDR2 YFSETQ. CDR3 nucleotides: TGCGCCAGCACCTTGATACAGGGAACGAGCACTGAAGCTTTCTTT. This sequence encodes CASTLIQGTSTEAFF.

This sequence joins TRBV10-3 and TRBJ1-6; D remains ambiguous. V was pared by 3 bases and J by 10 bases, with 16 bases between. From germline, CDR1 is ENHRY and CDR2 SYGVKD. The CDR3 spans 15 residues. The chain's CDR3 is CAISDYGSKESPLHF. The CDR3 bases are TGTGCCATCAGTGACTACGGCTCCAAGGAGTCACCCCTCCACTTT.

The chain uses TRBV7-3 and TRBJ2-1, with 10 bases identical to TRBD2. The germline gives CDR1 SGHTA, CDR2 FQGTGA. The CDR3 is 15 residues long. The ends lost 4 bases at V and 3 bases at J; junction bases unmatched: 3. The chain's CDR3 is CASSSWTSGYNEQFF. The CDR3 DNA is TGTGCCAGCAGCTCCTGGACTAGCGGCTACAATGAGCAGTTCTTC. The full variable domain, rest sourced from reference TRBV7-3 and TRBJ2-1, is GAGVSQTPSNKVTEKGKYVELRCDPISGHTALYWYRQSLGQGPEFLIYFQGTGAADDSGLPNDRFFAVRPEGSVSTLKIQRTERGDSAVYLCASSSWTSGYNEQFFGPGTRLTVL.

J is TRBJ1-1 and V is TRBV27; 7 bases match TRBD1. The CDR3 has 15 amino acids. With 5 bases clipped from V and 3 bases from J, the junction kept 9 bases outside the gene matches. Germline loops: CDR1 MNHEY, CDR2 SMNVEV (reference sequence). The CDR3, as DNA: TGTGCCAGCAGTGACGCGACAGGGATCGACACTGAAGCTTTCTTT. Translated, it gives CASSDATGIDTEAFF.

The V gene is TRBV10-2, the J gene TRBJ2-3, with 7 nucleotides matching TRBD1. The CDR3 length is 15 residues. CDR1 is WSHSY and CDR2 is SAAADI in the germline V gene. J was trimmed by 0 bases and V by 6 bases; bases with no gene match: 6. The CDR3 region has the DNA TGCGCCAGCAGGTACCCACAGGGGAGCACAGATACGCAGTATTTT. Amino acid sequence: CASRYPQGSTDTQYF.

This CDR3 is CASSVTTSGAYNEQFF. Written as DNA, the CDR3 is TGTGCCAGTAGTGTAACTACTAGCGGGGCGTACAATGAGCAGTTCTTC. This chain links TRBV19 with TRBJ2-1, with TRBD2 identical over 10 bases. The CDR3 extends over 16 amino acids. The junction had 8 bases not matched to a gene; V was cut back by 5 bases and J by 4 bases. Germline-derived CDR1 and CDR2 are LNHDA and SQIVND (reference sequence).

The J gene is TRBJ1-5, the V gene TRBV7-9, with TRBD1 matching over 9 bases. V lost 3 bases to trimming and J lost 5 bases; unmatched junction nucleotides: 2. The CDR3 spans 14 residues. The germline CDR1 and CDR2 sequences are SEHNR and FQNEAQ (reference sequence). CDR3 nucleotide sequence: TGTGCCAGCAGCTTGACAGGGGGGCATCAGCCCCAGCATTTT. Translation: CASSLTGGHQPQHF.

This clone occurred once. The chain uses TRBV11-2 and TRBJ1-5; 8 positions agree with TRBD1. The CDR3 consists of 14 residues. V trimming: 5 bases; J trimming: 6 bases; junction bases outside the gene matches: 6. The germline V gene encodes CDR1 SGHAT and CDR2 FQNNGV. The CDR3 DNA follows: TGTGCCAGCAGCCAGGACAGGGAAAGTCAGCCCCAGCATTTT. This gives the protein CASSQDRESQPQHF.

The V call is TRBV5-1, the J call TRBJ1-5; D gene ambiguous. The CDR3 covers 14 residues. Germline V CDR1 and CDR2: SGHRS, YFSETQ. Trimming cost V 2 bases and J 4 bases, with 10 bases left between them. DNA of the CDR3: TGCGCCAGCAGCTTCGGACCGGGGAATCAGCCCCAGCATTTT. Its protein is CASSFGPGNQPQHF.